The rows below give T cell receptor beta chains drawn from one sample of a study of blood T cells in healthy people across ages. Each CDR3 protein gets one entry after TCRdb re-called the 5' RACE reads with MiXCR. The repertoire has hundreds of thousands of distinct CDR3 sequences, around three fifths of them found once; the top ten carry roughly 26%. Specimen: blood. Receptors were obtained from a man aged 40-49 years in good health. Both conserved end residues are part of each CDR3. Each record gives: V gene, clone size, J gene, D gene, CDR3 DNA, CDR3 protein. D genes are given only for firm matches. The listing skips clone size in some rows; elsewhere it reads once, few, many or a size class.

v_gene: TRBV12-3/TRBV12-4; abundance: -; j_gene: TRBJ2-7; d_gene: TRBD2; CDR3nt: TGTGCCAGCAGCCCGTCGGAGGGACTAGCGGGGAAATCACAGCAGTACTTC; CDR3aa: CASSPSEGLAGKSQQYF
v_gene: TRBV11-2; abundance: few; j_gene: TRBJ2-7; d_gene: TRBD1; CDR3nt: TGTGCCAGCAGCCCCCCGTTCGGGGACAGGCAGTACGAGCAGTACTTC; CDR3aa: CASSPPFGDRQYEQYF
v_gene: TRBV27; abundance: -; j_gene: TRBJ1-1; d_gene: TRBD1; CDR3nt: TGTGCCAGCGGATTTTACAGGGGCCGAGCTGAAGCTTTCTTT; CDR3aa: CASGFYRGRAEAFF
v_gene: TRBV7-2; abundance: few; j_gene: TRBJ2-5; d_gene: TRBD2; CDR3nt: TGTGCCAGCAAGAATAGCGGGGTCTCTGAGACCCAGTACTTC; CDR3aa: CASKNSGVSETQYF
v_gene: TRBV5-1; abundance: -; j_gene: TRBJ2-5; d_gene: -; CDR3nt: TGCGCCAGCAGACCCTCGGCCAATAGGGGGGAGACCCAGTACTTC; CDR3aa: CASRPSANRGETQYF
v_gene: TRBV20-1; abundance: few; j_gene: TRBJ2-6; d_gene: TRBD1; CDR3nt: TGCAGTGCTCGGACAGGGTCTGGGGCCAACGTCCTGACTTTC; CDR3aa: CSARTGSGANVLTF
v_gene: TRBV12-3/TRBV12-4; abundance: -; j_gene: TRBJ1-6; d_gene: -; CDR3nt: TGTGCCAGCAGTTCGCATCCCCTAGGAAATTCACCCCTCCACTTT; CDR3aa: CASSSHPLGNSPLHF
v_gene: TRBV9; abundance: -; j_gene: TRBJ2-6; d_gene: -; CDR3nt: TGTGCCAGCAGCGTAGATCCAGCTGGGGCCAACGTCCTGACTTTC; CDR3aa: CASSVDPAGANVLTF
v_gene: TRBV25-1; abundance: -; j_gene: TRBJ2-1; d_gene: -; CDR3nt: TGTGCCAGCAGTGCGGGGCGGATTAAGACAGAGCAGTTCTTC; CDR3aa: CASSAGRIKTEQFF
v_gene: TRBV4-3; abundance: -; j_gene: TRBJ2-7; d_gene: -; CDR3nt: TGCGCCAGCAGCCAAGGTCAGATGGGGGGCGCCGAGCAGTACTTC; CDR3aa: CASSQGQMGGAEQYF
v_gene: TRBV3-1; abundance: -; j_gene: TRBJ2-1; d_gene: TRBD2; CDR3nt: TGTGCCAGCAGCCAAGCTGCCTTCGGGGGGGCTGTCAATGAGCAGTTCTTC; CDR3aa: CASSQAAFGGAVNEQFF
v_gene: TRBV4-3; abundance: -; j_gene: TRBJ2-4; d_gene: -; CDR3nt: TGCGCCAGCAGCCAAGGGGCGGCAGAGGGGGCCAAAAACATTCAGTACTTC; CDR3aa: CASSQGAAEGAKNIQYF
v_gene: TRBV27; abundance: -; j_gene: TRBJ2-7; d_gene: -; CDR3nt: TGTGCCAGCAGTTTTAATTTGGACCACGAGCAGTACTTC; CDR3aa: CASSFNLDHEQYF
v_gene: TRBV4-2; abundance: -; j_gene: TRBJ2-6; d_gene: TRBD2; CDR3nt: TGTGCCAGCAGCCAAGATGAAGCGGGAGGGCCCCCTGGGGCCAACGTCCTGACTTTC; CDR3aa: CASSQDEAGGPPGANVLTF
v_gene: TRBV2; abundance: -; j_gene: TRBJ2-3; d_gene: TRBD2; CDR3nt: TGTGCCAGCAGTGAAGGGGGTAGCGGGGGGGTCAGCACAGATACGCAGTATTTT; CDR3aa: CASSEGGSGGVSTDTQYF
v_gene: TRBV4-2; abundance: -; j_gene: TRBJ1-5; d_gene: TRBD1; CDR3nt: TGTGCCAGCAGCAGCCGGGACAGGGAGCTTCAGCATTTT; CDR3aa: CASSSRDRELQHF
v_gene: TRBV25-1; abundance: -; j_gene: TRBJ2-3; d_gene: -; CDR3nt: TGTGCCAGCAGTGACTACACAGATACGCAGTATTTT; CDR3aa: CASSDYTDTQYF
v_gene: TRBV12-3/TRBV12-4; abundance: few; j_gene: TRBJ2-1; d_gene: TRBD2; CDR3nt: TGTGCCAGCAGCCCGGCGAGACAACGGGAGGGCCCCTACAATGAGCAGTTCTTC; CDR3aa: CASSPARQREGPYNEQFF
v_gene: TRBV11-2; abundance: -; j_gene: TRBJ2-3; d_gene: -; CDR3nt: TGTGCCAGCAGCTTAGATCTGCTAGTGGGATTGCCGCAGTATTTT; CDR3aa: CASSLDLLVGLPQYF
v_gene: TRBV7-9; abundance: -; j_gene: TRBJ2-3; d_gene: -; CDR3nt: TGTGCCAGCAGCCTAGGCTCTCCCTCAGATACGCAGTATTTT; CDR3aa: CASSLGSPSDTQYF
v_gene: TRBV7-9; abundance: -; j_gene: TRBJ2-3; d_gene: TRBD2; CDR3nt: TGTGCCAGCAGCCTCCCCGGGAGGGGCCCACCCACAGATACGCAGTATTTT; CDR3aa: CASSLPGRGPPTDTQYF
v_gene: TRBV20-1; abundance: -; j_gene: TRBJ2-3; d_gene: TRBD2; CDR3nt: TGCAGTGCTAGGGTGGAGCTAGCGGGAGTGTATACGCAGTATTTT; CDR3aa: CSARVELAGVYTQYF
v_gene: TRBV4-1; abundance: few; j_gene: TRBJ2-3; d_gene: -; CDR3nt: TGCGCCAGCAGCGACTCGACAGTTCTCCTCCGCACAGATACGCAGTATTTT; CDR3aa: CASSDSTVLLRTDTQYF
v_gene: TRBV4-1; abundance: -; j_gene: TRBJ2-4; d_gene: -; CDR3nt: TGCGCCAGCAGCCAAGGCCGGGGACTTCAAGACATTCAGTACTTC; CDR3aa: CASSQGRGLQDIQYF